This T cell receptor (beta chain) is from a study of blood T cell repertoires in COVID-19. In the study overall: The samples span acute and convalescent COVID-19 from the United States, Italy and Spain. Sample material is recorded as cDNA or gDNA derived from T cells, B-cell-depleted T cells, or PBMCs.

Under the authors' procedure: Estimation of nucleated cell counts relied on the amplification of reference gene primers. Sequencing used immunoSEQ multiplex PCR; TCRdb keeps in-frame clones, though not all of them. V, J and clone size derive from that table, while D and trimming were established from the DNA sequence. The sample has about 250,000 clones, about 88% seen once. This receptor was taken from a woman in her 40s who had recovered from COVID-19. Sequencing input: peripheral blood.

The CDR3 sequence is CASSGVASSYNEQFF. The CDR3 nucleotides are TGTGCCAGCAGTGGGGTAGCGAGCTCCTACAATGAGCAGTTCTTC. This sequence joins TRBV2 and TRBJ2-1, with TRBD2 as a possible D gene (5 bases). With 4 bases removed from V and 0 bases from J, the gap between germline ends came to 10 bases. The CDR3 runs 15 residues. In germline, CDR1 is SNHLY, CDR2 FYNNEI. The whole variable domain, remainder taken from reference TRBV2 and TRBJ2-1, is EPEVTQTPSHQVTQMGQEVILRCVPISNHLYFYWYRQILGQKVEFLVSFYNNEISEKSEIFDDQFSVERPDGSNFTLKIRSTKLEDSAMYFCASSGVASSYNEQFFGPGTRLTVL.